These 14 T cell receptor beta chains originate from one sample sequenced in a study of blood T cell repertoires in COVID-19. Using immunoSEQ multiplex PCR, the repertoire was profiled, and TCRdb retains in-frame clones only, with some absent. The sample yields approximately 60,000 clones, over 70% seen once. Material: peripheral blood. The receptor set was obtained from a man aged 55 to 70 with acute or convalescent COVID-19.

This chain joins TRBV6-1 and TRBJ1-2; 7 bases map to TRBD1. From germline, CDR1 is MNHNS and CDR2 SASEGT. V lost 0 bases, J lost 0 bases, and 1 base stayed unmatched. This CDR3 has 15 residues. CDR3 sequence: CASSEAQGANYGYTF. In DNA, the CDR3 is TGTGCCAGCAGTGAAGCGCAGGGGGCTAACTATGGCTACACCTTC.

This clone was counted a few times. The J gene is TRBJ2-1, the V gene TRBV9; TRBD2 agrees at 11 bases. V was pared by 0 bases and J by 6 bases, with 8 bases of the junction left unmatched. The germline V gene has CDR1 SGDLS and CDR2 YYNGEE. The CDR3 contains 17 residues. The CDR3 coding sequence is TGTGCCAGCAGCGTAGATCCTAGCGGGGGGTTGAGCAATGAGCAGTTCTTC. Translating gives CASSVDPSGGLSNEQFF.

This rearrangement joins TRBV14 to TRBJ1-1; possibly TRBD1 for D (5 bases). Germline CDR1 reads SGHDN; CDR2 reads FVKESK. Trimming removed 0 bases from V and 7 bases from J, with 12 bases in between. This CDR3 has 14 amino acids. Written as DNA, the CDR3 is TGTGCCAGCAGCCAAGACGACTGGGGCCGTGAAGCTTTCTTT. This translates into CASSQDDWGREAFF.

The chain joins TRBV18 to TRBJ1-4; a possible D gene is TRBD1 (6 bases). V lost 5 bases, J lost 7 bases, and 17 bases lay in between. This CDR3 spans 15 amino acids. Per the germline V gene, CDR1 is KGHSH and CDR2 is LQKENI. As DNA, the CDR3 is TGTGCCAGCTCAGAACAAGGGGGTTGGAGTGAAAAACTGTTTTTT. Translating gives CASSEQGGWSEKLFF.

CDR3 in amino acids: CASSEVVGGNSPLHF. CDR3 DNA sequence: TGTGCCAGCAGTGAAGTAGTCGGGGGGAATTCACCCCTCCACTTT. The chain couples TRBV6-1 to TRBJ1-6; weak D call: TRBD1 (5 bases). The V and J ends lost 1 base and 7 bases respectively, with 11 bases between them. The CDR3 runs to 15 residues. The germline gives CDR1 MNHNS, CDR2 SASEGT.

The chain uses TRBV7-3 and TRBJ2-3, with D possibly TRBD2 on 5 matching bases. Germline V gene sequence: CDR1 SGHTA, CDR2 FQGTGA. This CDR3 has 15 residues. The germline V and J ends were trimmed by 2 bases and 2 bases, with 11 bases remaining between them. The CDR3 DNA follows: TGTGCCAGCAGCTTAGGACTTTCCTACACAGATACGCAGTATTTT. It specifies CASSLGLSYTDTQYF.

This rearrangement joins TRBV4-1 to TRBJ2-2, with D hard to call. V was pared by 4 bases and J by 0 bases, with 12 bases between. Germline loops: CDR1 MGHRA, CDR2 YSYEKL. The CDR3 spans 16 residues. This CDR3 is CASSPRQAPNTGELFF. The DNA of the CDR3 is TGCGCCAGCAGCCCGAGACAAGCCCCGAACACCGGGGAGCTGTTTTTT.

The CDR3 spells CATSLGGEGYTF. CDR3 DNA: TGTGCCACCAGCCTCGGGGGGGAAGGCTACACCTTC. V and J are TRBV15 and TRBJ1-2; D is perhaps TRBD1 (5 bases). Trimming removed 5 bases at V and 8 bases at J, with 12 bases between. This CDR3 comprises 12 residues. In germline, CDR1 is LNHNV, CDR2 YYDKDF (reference sequence).

V and J are TRBV5-1 and TRBJ2-1, with 7 nucleotides matching TRBD1. The V segment lost 4 bases and the J segment 4 bases; nucleotides outside the gene matches: 8. From germline, CDR1 is SGHRS and CDR2 YFSETQ. The length of the CDR3 is 15 residues. CDR3 residues: CASSAETGSYNEQFF. In DNA, the CDR3 is TGCGCCAGCAGCGCGGAGACAGGGTCGTACAATGAGCAGTTCTTC.

The chain has TRBV24-1 and TRBJ1-5; no definite D call. V lost 8 bases and J lost 3, with 19 bases in between. This CDR3 comprises 16 residues. The germline gives CDR1 KGHDR, CDR2 SFDVKD. The CDR3 region is CATIRRLGASNQPQHF. The CDR3 DNA follows: TGTGCCACCATTCGGCGCCTAGGAGCCTCCAATCAGCCCCAGCATTTT.

V and J are TRBV19 and TRBJ2-5; 7 bases are shared with TRBD2. V trimming: 1 base; J trimming: 0 bases; junction bases outside the gene matches: 5. CDR3 size: 16 residues. CDR1 LNHDA and CDR2 SQIVND come from the germline V gene (reference sequence). CDR3 protein: CASSIGSGLYQETQYF. In DNA form, the CDR3 reads TGTGCCAGTAGTATAGGTAGCGGGCTGTACCAAGAGACCCAGTACTTC.

The V gene is TRBV15, the J gene TRBJ1-2, with 9 bases lining up with TRBD1. V gave up 5 bases and J gave up 2 bases; unmatched junction bases: 6. In germline, CDR1 is LNHNV, CDR2 YYDKDF (reference sequence). The CDR3 is 15 amino acids. CDR3 amino acids: CATSSDRGTNYGYTF. As DNA, the CDR3 is TGTGCCACCAGCTCGGACAGGGGCACCAACTATGGCTACACCTTC.

This chain links TRBV4-1 with TRBJ1-5, with D perhaps matching TRBD1 (5 bases). This CDR3 is 13 amino acids long. The V end was cut by 6 bases, the J end by 4 bases, with 10 bases between. Germline loops: CDR1 MGHRA, CDR2 YSYEKL. CDR3 nucleotides: TGCGCCAGCAGAGGGGCCTATAATCAGCCCCAGCATTTT. Protein: CASRGAYNQPQHF.

The rearrangement joins TRBV2 to TRBJ1-2; possible D gene TRBD1, 5 bases. Trimming left V 4 bases short and J 4 bases short, with 10 bases between. The CDR3 consists of 13 residues. Germline lookup yields CDR1 SNHLY and CDR2 FYNNEI. CDR3 in amino acids: CASSGGGPYGYTF. The DNA of the CDR3 is TGTGCCAGCAGTGGGGGGGGACCCTATGGCTACACCTTC. Together with reference TRBV2 and TRBJ1-2, the CDR3 gives the full variable domain: EPEVTQTPSHQVTQMGQEVILRCVPISNHLYFYWYRQILGQKVEFLVSFYNNEISEKSEIFDDQFSVERPDGSNFTLKIRSTKLEDSAMYFCASSGGGPYGYTFGSGTRLTVV.